Sequencing of this T cell receptor beta chain was carried out in a study of T cell responses to AZD1222 COVID-19 vaccine. Findings and limits, study-wide: Sampled repertoires all dated from after the peak T cell response.

Notes on this clone: The antigen remains undetermined.

V lost 3 bases and J lost 4, with 15 bases in between. Germline CDR1 SGHAT, CDR2 FQNNGV. CDR3 length: 15 amino acids. Profiling relied on immunoSEQ multiplex PCR, and the TCRdb table lists in-frame clones only, not all of them. This sample carries 72,000 or so clones, about nine tenths of them seen once, and the ten largest clones take roughly 24%. J is TRBJ1-1 and V is TRBV11-2; D is uncertain. Sequencing used peripheral blood, obtained on day 0 of AZD1222 vaccination. The clonotype was recovered from an adult in good health. The CDR3 nucleotides are TGTGCCAGCAGCTTGCAAATTGGAGTTAGCACTGAAGCTTTCTTT. Translation: CASSLQIGVSTEAFF. Full variable domain (remainder filled in from reference TRBV11-2 and TRBJ1-1): EAGVAQSPRYKIIEKRQSVAFWCNPISGHATLYWYQQILGQGPKLLIQFQNNGVVDDSQLPKDRFSAERLKGVDSTLKIQPAKLEDSAVYLCASSLQIGVSTEAFFGQGTRLTVV.